Following are 29 T cell receptor beta chains from one sample sequenced in a study of Ad26.COV2.S vaccination and SARS-CoV-2 variants. TCRdb's table, derived via immunoSEQ multiplex PCR, lists solely in-frame clones and lacks some. The repertoire holds more than 300,000 clones, with 88% as singletons. As to treatment: approximately 18 received Ad26.COV2.S at low or high dose, single or two shots; about 5 received placebo; per-sample allocation not given. Collection of the samples took place on day 63 after the first injection of vaccine or placebo. Source: peripheral blood, taken in a trial of Ad26.COV2.S vaccine versus placebo. These receptors originate from a person between 18 and 60 years old who received the Ad26.COV2.S COVID-19 vaccine or a placebo.

The genes are TRBV28 and TRBJ1-2; the D is unclear. Germline values: CDR1 MDHEN, CDR2 SYDVKM. The CDR3 spans 13 residues. V dropped 4 bases and J dropped 6 bases, with 12 bases sitting between them. For the CDR3, the DNA is TGTGCCAGCAGTTCCGGGCCCGGGGATGGCTACACCTTC. Its protein product is CASSSGPGDGYTF.

The rearrangement uses TRBV4-3 and TRBJ2-5; TRBD1 might be the D (6 bases). The germline V gene has CDR1 LGHNA and CDR2 YSLEER. This CDR3 is built from 15 residues. Trimming pared 0 bases from V and 4 bases from J, leaving 12 bases between. The CDR3 loop reads CASSQDGTHLETQYF. The CDR3 bases are TGCGCCAGCAGCCAAGACGGGACACATCTAGAGACCCAGTACTTC.

V and J are TRBV18 and TRBJ2-2, with D perhaps being TRBD1 or TRBD2 (5 bases each). V lost 1 base, J lost 8 bases, and 29 bases lay in between. The germline CDR1 and CDR2 sequences are KGHSH and LQKENI. The length of the CDR3 is 20 residues. In DNA form, the CDR3 reads TGTGCCAGCTCACCACGGCGTGCTATCGGGACCTATACCTCCCCTGGGGAGCTGTTTTTT. It translates to CASSPRRAIGTYTSPGELFF.

The chain links TRBV28 to TRBJ2-7, with D possibly TRBD2 on 6 matching bases. Looked up from germline, CDR1 is MDHEN and CDR2 is SYDVKM. CDR3 length: 16 amino acids. The V end was cut by 6 bases, the J end by 5 bases, with 23 bases between. The CDR3 loop reads CASSTGGAGLWDEQYF. In nucleotides, the CDR3 is TGTGCCAGCAGCACGGGCGGGGCAGGGCTTTGGGACGAGCAGTACTTC. Full variable domain (outside the CDR3, taken from reference TRBV28 and TRBJ2-7): DVKVTQSSRYLVKRTGEKVFLECVQDMDHENMFWYRQDPGLGLRLIYFSYDVKMKEKGDIPEGYSVSREKKERFSLILESASTNQTSMYLCASSTGGAGLWDEQYFGPGTRLTVT.

The chain carries TRBV11-2 and TRBJ2-1; perhaps D is TRBD1 or TRBD2 (5 bases each). CDR3 length equals 20 residues. From germline, CDR1 is SGHAT and CDR2 FQNNGV. The V gene lost 0 bases and the J gene lost 7 bases, with 28 bases spanning the gap. The CDR3 coding sequence is TGTGCCAGCAGCTTAGATTGGGGGAACAGACCACTAGGCCCGGGGAATGAGCAGTTCTTC. Amino acid sequence: CASSLDWGNRPLGPGNEQFF.

The chain combines TRBV6-4 with TRBJ2-3, with TRBD2 identical over 10 bases. CDR3 length: 15 residues. Germline CDR1 is MRHNA and CDR2 is SNTAGT. J lost 6 bases, V lost 3 bases, and 6 bases had no gene match. The CDR3: CASSELAGQRDTQYF. The CDR3 bases are TGTGCCAGCAGTGAACTAGCGGGGCAGAGGGATACGCAGTATTTT.

The chain combines TRBV10-3 with TRBJ1-4; D may be TRBD1 (5 bases). Germline CDR1 reads ENHRY; CDR2 reads SYGVKD. V was shortened by 7 bases and J by 8 bases, with 26 bases between the two germline ends. This CDR3 comprises 17 residues. CDR3 sequence: CAIKSSHEGPAGEKLFF. DNA of the CDR3: TGTGCCATCAAGTCGAGCCATGAGGGGCCCGCAGGGGAAAAACTGTTTTTT.

V usage is TRBV4-3 and J usage is TRBJ2-7; D unclear. The CDR3 consists of 15 residues. From germline, CDR1 is LGHNA and CDR2 YSLEER. V was cut by 0 bases and J by 2 bases, with 11 bases left in between. The CDR3 reads CASSQDSAGPYEQYF. The CDR3 DNA reads TGCGCCAGCAGCCAAGATTCGGCAGGTCCCTACGAGCAGTACTTC.

This sequence joins TRBV7-8 and TRBJ1-5, with 8 bases aligning to TRBD1. This CDR3 region has 16 residues. The germline CDR1 and CDR2 sequences are SGHVS and FQNEAQ. With V trimmed by 5 bases and J by 1 base, 7 bases remained unmatched. CDR3: CASSAHRGSSNQPQHF. The CDR3 DNA sequence: TGTGCCAGCAGCGCCCACAGGGGGTCGAGCAATCAGCCCCAGCATTTT.

This clone has a single count. Here the CDR3 reads CSVSRTDSYEQYF. CDR3 nucleotides: TGCAGCGTTTCGCGGACTGACTCCTACGAGCAGTACTTC. The rearrangement joins TRBV29-1 to TRBJ2-7, with a possible D match to TRBD2 (5 bases). CDR3 length: 13 residues. Germline V gene sequence: CDR1 SQVTM, CDR2 ANQGSEA. Between the trimmed V and J ends, which lost 5 bases and 0 bases, there was a span of 11 bases.

This rearrangement joins TRBV7-9 to TRBJ2-7; no clear D gene. This CDR3 comprises 12 residues. Per the germline V gene, CDR1 is SEHNR and CDR2 is FQNEAQ (reference sequence). V was trimmed by 4 bases and J by 7 bases, leaving 11 bases between them. The CDR3 here is CASSSSLREQYF. CDR3 sequence (DNA): TGTGCCAGCAGCTCCTCCTTACGGGAGCAGTACTTC.

CDR3 sequence (DNA): TGTGCCAGCGCAGCCTGGGGGGGTCACCGTATGCGAACGAACACCGGGGAGCTGTTTTTT. It yields the protein CASAAWGGHRMRTNTGELFF. J is TRBJ2-2 and V is TRBV21-1; whether TRBD2, the table's D call, matches the DNA was not checked. TRBV21-1 is a listed pseudogene. The CDR3 has 20 residues.

In its sample, this clone was seen once. The V gene is TRBV6-2 or TRBV6-3, the J gene TRBJ2-3, with 7 bases identical to TRBD2. Per the germline V gene, CDR1 is MNHEY and CDR2 is SVGEGT. The length of the CDR3 is 16 residues. V shed 4 bases and J 1 base; nucleotides not matched to a gene: 8. CDR3 in amino acids: CASSFPAGEGTDTQYF. The CDR3 coding sequence is TGTGCCAGCAGTTTCCCCGCGGGGGAGGGCACAGATACGCAGTATTTT.

The V gene is TRBV23-1, the J gene TRBJ1-4; D is uncertain. TRBV23-1 has ORF status, its function being uncertain. The CDR3 spans 15 residues. Trimming left V 3 bases short and J 11 bases short, with 19 bases between. CDR3 protein: CASSHLRCPPNKLFF. The CDR3 DNA follows: TGCGCCAGCAGTCATCTCCGGTGCCCACCAAATAAACTGTTTTTT.

This chain connects TRBV18 to TRBJ2-3; no firm D call. Trimming cost V 1 base and J 3 bases, with 14 bases left between them. This CDR3 spans 16 amino acids. The germline gives CDR1 KGHSH, CDR2 LQKENI. The CDR3 nucleotides are TGTGCCAGCTCACCACTGAACCGAATACAGACAGATACGCAGTATTTT. Translation: CASSPLNRIQTDTQYF. The full variable domain, with the rest looked up from reference TRBV18 and TRBJ2-3, is NAGVMQNPRHLVRRRGQEARLRCSPMKGHSHVYWYRQLPEEGLKFMVYLQKENIIDESGMPKERFSAEFPKEGPSILRIQQVVRGDSAAYFCASSPLNRIQTDTQYFGPGTRLTVL.

V gene TRBV5-1 combines with J gene TRBJ2-7; maybe TRBD1 (5 bases). The CDR3 runs to 15 residues. V was pared by 4 bases and J by 3 bases, with 17 bases between. Germline CDR1 is SGHRS and CDR2 is YFSETQ. CDR3 sequence (DNA): TGCGCCAGCAGCCCACAGGACCCGGCCCTCTACGAGCAGTACTTC. The encoded protein is CASSPQDPALYEQYF.

This rearrangement joins TRBV12-3 or TRBV12-4 to TRBJ2-7; D possibly corresponds to TRBD1 (5 bases). The CDR3 spans 13 residues. Trimming took 5 bases from V and 2 from J, leaving 10 bases between them. The CDR3 coding sequence is TGTGCCAGCAGTACCCGACAGCCCTACGAGCAGTACTTC. It encodes CASSTRQPYEQYF.

This sequence joins TRBV6-1 and TRBJ1-1; perhaps TRBD1 as D (5 bases). V shed 3 bases and J shed 3 bases, with 11 bases lying between them. Germline V gene sequence: CDR1 MNHNS, CDR2 SASEGT. The CDR3 runs to 14 residues. DNA for the CDR3: TGTGCCAGCAGTGAGCCAGGGCTTCACACTGAAGCTTTCTTT. Protein product: CASSEPGLHTEAFF.

V and J are TRBV9 and TRBJ2-2; possibly TRBD2 for D (5 bases). V dropped 3 bases and J dropped 0 bases, with 15 bases sitting between them. CDR3 size: 17 residues. Germline V gene data show CDR1 as SGDLS and CDR2 as YYNGEE. In nucleotides, the CDR3 is TGTGCCAGCAGCGGCAACCGGGGAAGATCGAACACCGGGGAGCTGTTTTTT. It translates to CASSGNRGRSNTGELFF.

The chain carries TRBV14 and TRBJ2-1; D not resolved. V was clipped by 4 bases and J by 10 bases, with 14 bases between them. CDR1 is SGHDN, CDR2 FVKESK, per germline. There are 13 residues in the CDR3. The CDR3 loop reads CASSLPRAKEQFF. The DNA for the CDR3 is TGTGCCAGCAGCCTGCCTAGGGCTAAGGAGCAGTTCTTC.

This clone has just one count. The rearrangement joins TRBV5-1 to TRBJ2-2; the D is unclear. CDR1 and CDR2 (germline): SGHRS, YFSETQ. The CDR3 has 15 residues. Trimming left V 0 bases short and J 6 bases short, with 12 bases between. As DNA, the CDR3 is TGCGCCAGCAGCTTGGCCTTTGGACCGGCCGGGGAGCTGTTTTTT. Protein product: CASSLAFGPAGELFF.

The rearrangement uses TRBV6-2 or TRBV6-3 and TRBJ1-4; D remains ambiguous. This CDR3 has 11 residues. From germline, CDR1 is MNHEY and CDR2 SVGEGT. Trimming cost V 4 bases and J 8 bases, with 5 bases left between them. CDR3 sequence reads: CASSSEEKLFF. The CDR3 coding sequence is TGTGCCAGCAGTTCGGAGGAAAAACTGTTTTTT.

This clone was found once. The CDR3 loop reads CASSLGTGTTYEQYF. The CDR3 nucleotides read TGTGCCAGCAGCTTAGGGACAGGGACAACCTACGAGCAGTACTTC. The chain employs TRBV7-9 and TRBJ2-7, with TRBD1 identical over 8 bases. Germline CDR1 and CDR2: SEHNR and FQNEAQ (reference sequence). Germline trimming cut 1 base from V and 2 bases from J; bases unmatched to any gene: 4. The CDR3 length is 15 residues. Full variable domain (rest looked up from reference TRBV7-9 and TRBJ2-7): DTGVSQNPRHKITKRGQNVTFRCDPISEHNRLYWYRQTLGQGPEFLTYFQNEAQLEKSRLLSDRFSAERPKGSFSTLEIQRTEQGDSAMYLCASSLGTGTTYEQYFGPGTRLTVT.

This chain connects TRBV23-1 to TRBJ1-4; D uncertain. TRBV23-1 is recorded as an ORF, its role being uncertain. V lost 3 bases and J lost 7, with 24 bases in between. This CDR3 contains 18 residues. This CDR3 reads CASSHPAARENDGEKLFF. The DNA for the CDR3 is TGCGCCAGCAGTCACCCCGCAGCGAGGGAAAACGACGGTGAAAAACTGTTTTTT.

The chain has TRBV6-6 and TRBJ1-6; TRBD1 aligns across 11 bases. The CDR3 spans 17 residues. The germline CDR1 and CDR2 sequences are MNHNY and SVGAGI (reference sequence). V gave up 5 bases and J gave up 1 base; unmatched junction bases: 4. The CDR3 DNA reads TGTGCCAGCAGTCCCGGACAGGGGGCTTCCTATAATTCACCCCTCCACTTT. Protein: CASSPGQGASYNSPLHF.

This chain links TRBV5-5 with TRBJ2-1; D remains ambiguous. Trimming stripped 2 bases from V and 0 bases from J, with 12 bases between. This CDR3 is built from 16 residues. Germline V gives CDR1 SGHKS, CDR2 YYEKEE (reference sequence). CDR3: CASSLDWQTSYNEQFF. For the CDR3, the DNA is TGTGCCAGCAGCTTAGATTGGCAGACCTCCTACAATGAGCAGTTCTTC.

The genes are TRBV19 and TRBJ2-6, with D perhaps matching TRBD1 or TRBD2 (6 bases each). V lost 6 bases to trimming and J lost 2 bases, with 20 bases between them. This CDR3 is built from 18 residues. The germline V gene has CDR1 LNHDA and CDR2 SQIVND (reference sequence). The CDR3 sequence is CASRQEGGPFTGANVLTF. The CDR3 DNA follows: TGTGCCAGTAGGCAGGAGGGGGGCCCTTTCACTGGGGCCAACGTCCTGACTTTC.

The chain is built from TRBV6-5 and TRBJ1-5; 8 nucleotides agree with TRBD1. The J segment lost 6 bases and the V segment lost 2 bases, leaving 6 bases of the junction unmatched. CDR1 and CDR2 from the germline V gene are MNHEY and SVGAGI. The CDR3 consists of 15 residues. CDR3 sequence reads: CASSYGQGVAQPQHF. The DNA of the CDR3 is TGTGCCAGCAGTTACGGACAGGGCGTTGCTCAGCCCCAGCATTTT.

The rearrangement uses TRBV5-6 and TRBJ1-2, with 10 bases lining up with TRBD1. V was pared by 4 bases and J by 3 bases, with 9 bases of the junction left unmatched. The CDR3 contains 16 residues. Germline-derived CDR1 and CDR2 are SGHDT and YYEEEE. The CDR3 loop is CASSRDRGLRHYGYTF. DNA of the CDR3: TGTGCCAGCAGCCGGGACAGGGGCTTACGGCACTATGGCTACACCTTC.